Following are 16 T cell receptor beta chains from one sample sequenced in a study of T cells in Graves' hyperthyroidism and ophthalmopathy. RNA transcripts gave rise to amplified TCR beta CDR3 regions. A first-round RT-PCR of the TCR CDR3 used the HTBI primer set. MiXCR, applied by TCRdb to the multiplex PCR reads, yields one record per CDR3 protein. Of about 720,000 distinct CDR3 sequences listed, around a sixth are singletons. The material sequenced was blood. Source of these receptors: a woman between 50 and 59 years old with Graves' hyperthyroidism that later progressed to Graves' ophthalmopathy.

This clonotype was counted many times. The chain recombines TRBV27 with TRBJ2-5; TRBD2 might be the D (5 bases). Trimming took off 4 bases at V and 3 bases at J, with 18 bases between the two ends. This CDR3 region has 16 residues. The germline gives CDR1 MNHEY, CDR2 SMNVEV (reference sequence). The CDR3 protein is CASSSPAGNPEETQYF. CDR3 in DNA: TGTGCCAGCAGTTCCCCGGCCGGGAACCCCGAAGAGACCCAGTACTTC.

This clonotype has more than one count but fewer than ten. V usage is TRBV20-1 and J usage is TRBJ2-7; 12 nucleotides line up with TRBD2. The CDR3 is 16 amino acids. V lost 3 bases and J lost 2; bases outside the gene matches: 8. Germline V lookup: CDR1 DFQATT, CDR2 SNEGSKA (reference sequence). CDR3 DNA sequence: TGCAGTGCTAGTACGACTAGCGGGGGACTTCCCTACGAGCAGTACTTC. Protein sequence: CSASTTSGGLPYEQYF.

This clonotype was observed a few times. The chain employs TRBV19 and TRBJ1-1, with TRBD1 matching 10 bases. Germline V gene lookup returns CDR1 LNHDA and CDR2 SQIVND (reference sequence). CDR3 length: 16 amino acids. V lost 5 bases, J lost 0 bases, and 6 bases stayed unmatched. The CDR3 region has the DNA TGTGCCAGTAGTGACGGGACAGGGGACTTGAACACTGAAGCTTTCTTT. It yields the protein CASSDGTGDLNTEAFF.

This clonotype was observed many times. This chain links TRBV12-3 or TRBV12-4 with TRBJ1-6, with 10 positions matching TRBD1. The CDR3 length is 18 residues. The V segment lost 3 bases and the J segment 8 bases; nucleotides outside the gene matches: 13. The CDR3 coding sequence is TGTGCCAGCAGTTTTGAAGGGACAGGGGCAGGTCTAGATTCACCCCTCCACTTT. Its protein is CASSFEGTGAGLDSPLHF.

This clonotype was detected only a few times. The chain links TRBV3-1 to TRBJ2-2; D perhaps matches TRBD1 (6 bases). This CDR3 has 16 amino acids. The germline gives CDR1 LGHDT, CDR2 YNNKEL (reference sequence). V was pared by 5 bases and J by 4 bases, with 17 bases between. CDR3 sequence: CASSFQGPAITGELFF. The CDR3 DNA follows: TGTGCCAGCAGCTTTCAGGGGCCAGCAATCACCGGGGAGCTGTTTTTT.

Worth noting for this clonotype: It may be a read error: a sequence one base away is much more abundant. The chain employs TRBV29-1 and TRBJ2-7; D is undetermined. Trimming left V 4 bases short and J 2 bases short, with 18 bases between. Germline lookup yields CDR1 SQVTM and CDR2 ANQGSEA. CDR3 length: 15 residues. As DNA, the CDR3 is TGCAGCGTTGCCCCGAAAATAGGATCTACCTACGAGCAGTACTTC. It specifies CSVAPKIGSTYEQYF.

This clonotype has a handful of counts. V gene TRBV5-1 combines with J gene TRBJ1-2, with D perhaps matching TRBD1 (6 bases). The length of the CDR3 is 14 residues. CDR1 SGHRS and CDR2 YFSETQ come from the germline V gene. Trimming removed 4 bases at V and 4 bases at J, with 14 bases between. CDR3 DNA: TGCGCCAGCAGCCTATCGATGGACAGCTATGGCTACACCTTC. Protein: CASSLSMDSYGYTF.

This clonotype was counted at least ten times. This chain uses TRBV11-2 with TRBJ2-1, with unresolved D. This CDR3 comprises 16 residues. Looked up from germline, CDR1 is SGHAT and CDR2 is FQNNGV. Deletions cut 0 bases from V and 3 bases from J, with 12 bases between. CDR3 region: CASSLDSSPGYNEQFF. CDR3 bases: TGTGCCAGCAGCTTAGATTCCTCCCCGGGCTACAATGAGCAGTTCTTC.

About this clonotype itself: The DNA is left out, because the CDR3 cannot be placed on it with certainty; the CDR3 is given as TCRdb lists it. The chain links TRBV7-9 to TRBJ2-2; the table's D call TRBD1 went unverified against the DNA. The CDR3 is 19 amino acids long, termini counted. The germline CDR1 and CDR2 sequences are SEHNR and FQNEAQ (reference sequence). The CDR3 here is CASRPVGTGISANTGELLF.

This clonotype has a count of ten or more. The V call is TRBV7-6, the J call TRBJ2-3, with D perhaps assigned TRBD1 or TRBD2 (5 bases each). The germline V and J ends were trimmed by 5 bases and 6 bases, with 15 bases remaining between them. The CDR3 length is 14 residues. CDR1 is SGHVS, CDR2 FNYEAQ, per germline. This chain's CDR3 is CASSTPEDTDTQYF. The CDR3 DNA follows: TGTGCCAGCAGCACCCCGGAGGACACGGATACGCAGTATTTT.

The V call is TRBV12-3 or TRBV12-4, the J call TRBJ1-5; D perhaps matches TRBD1 (6 bases). V shed 1 base and J shed 6 bases, with 16 bases lying between them. CDR3 length: 16 amino acids. CDR3 loop: CASSLGSRGGGQPQHF. CDR3 in DNA: TGTGCCAGCAGTTTAGGTTCCAGGGGAGGAGGTCAGCCCCAGCATTTT.

There are many counts of this clonotype. The chain combines TRBV6-5 with TRBJ1-5, with D possibly being TRBD1 (6 bases). Trimming left V 6 bases short and J 1 base short, with 10 bases between. Germline values: CDR1 MNHEY, CDR2 SVGAGI. The CDR3 contains 14 residues. The CDR3 DNA reads TGTGCCAGCAGCTACAGGGACAGCAATCAGCCCCAGCATTTT. This translates into CASSYRDSNQPQHF.

CDR3 sequence: CASSEGTVYAGELFF. The CDR3 DNA reads TGTGCCAGCAGTGAAGGGACAGTTTACGCCGGGGAGCTGTTTTTT. The chain couples TRBV6-1 to TRBJ2-2; D might be TRBD1 (6 bases). The length of the CDR3 is 15 residues. With 1 base removed from V and 6 bases from J, the gap between germline ends came to 12 bases. CDR1 is MNHNS and CDR2 is SASEGT in the germline V gene.

This clonotype was seen many times. This chain joins TRBV2 and TRBJ2-3; no firm D call. The V gene lost 4 bases and the J gene lost 0 bases, with 11 bases spanning the gap. Germline V lookup: CDR1 SNHLY, CDR2 FYNNEI. This CDR3 comprises 15 residues. The CDR3: CASSVFTASTDTQYF. DNA of the CDR3: TGTGCCAGCAGTGTCTTTACAGCTAGCACAGATACGCAGTATTTT.

The V and J genes are TRBV5-1 and TRBJ1-4; TRBD1 matches 9 bases. From germline, CDR1 is SGHRS and CDR2 YFSETQ. The CDR3 loop spans 17 amino acids. V dropped 0 bases and J dropped 7; count of bases not matched to a gene: 10. The CDR3 reads CASSLAAGTGRGEKLFF. The CDR3 bases are TGCGCCAGCAGCTTGGCGGCCGGGACAGGGCGAGGTGAAAAACTGTTTTTT.

Turning to this clonotype: A much larger clone differs by one base, so this may be a read error. The chain recombines TRBV12-3 or TRBV12-4 with TRBJ1-1; D ambiguous. The CDR3 length is 14 residues. The V gene lost 5 bases and the J gene lost 6 bases, with 16 bases spanning the gap. CDR3 DNA: TGTGCCAGCAGTCGGGAGAGGGCGCTCCCTGAAGCTTTCTTT. Encoded protein: CASSRERALPEAFF.